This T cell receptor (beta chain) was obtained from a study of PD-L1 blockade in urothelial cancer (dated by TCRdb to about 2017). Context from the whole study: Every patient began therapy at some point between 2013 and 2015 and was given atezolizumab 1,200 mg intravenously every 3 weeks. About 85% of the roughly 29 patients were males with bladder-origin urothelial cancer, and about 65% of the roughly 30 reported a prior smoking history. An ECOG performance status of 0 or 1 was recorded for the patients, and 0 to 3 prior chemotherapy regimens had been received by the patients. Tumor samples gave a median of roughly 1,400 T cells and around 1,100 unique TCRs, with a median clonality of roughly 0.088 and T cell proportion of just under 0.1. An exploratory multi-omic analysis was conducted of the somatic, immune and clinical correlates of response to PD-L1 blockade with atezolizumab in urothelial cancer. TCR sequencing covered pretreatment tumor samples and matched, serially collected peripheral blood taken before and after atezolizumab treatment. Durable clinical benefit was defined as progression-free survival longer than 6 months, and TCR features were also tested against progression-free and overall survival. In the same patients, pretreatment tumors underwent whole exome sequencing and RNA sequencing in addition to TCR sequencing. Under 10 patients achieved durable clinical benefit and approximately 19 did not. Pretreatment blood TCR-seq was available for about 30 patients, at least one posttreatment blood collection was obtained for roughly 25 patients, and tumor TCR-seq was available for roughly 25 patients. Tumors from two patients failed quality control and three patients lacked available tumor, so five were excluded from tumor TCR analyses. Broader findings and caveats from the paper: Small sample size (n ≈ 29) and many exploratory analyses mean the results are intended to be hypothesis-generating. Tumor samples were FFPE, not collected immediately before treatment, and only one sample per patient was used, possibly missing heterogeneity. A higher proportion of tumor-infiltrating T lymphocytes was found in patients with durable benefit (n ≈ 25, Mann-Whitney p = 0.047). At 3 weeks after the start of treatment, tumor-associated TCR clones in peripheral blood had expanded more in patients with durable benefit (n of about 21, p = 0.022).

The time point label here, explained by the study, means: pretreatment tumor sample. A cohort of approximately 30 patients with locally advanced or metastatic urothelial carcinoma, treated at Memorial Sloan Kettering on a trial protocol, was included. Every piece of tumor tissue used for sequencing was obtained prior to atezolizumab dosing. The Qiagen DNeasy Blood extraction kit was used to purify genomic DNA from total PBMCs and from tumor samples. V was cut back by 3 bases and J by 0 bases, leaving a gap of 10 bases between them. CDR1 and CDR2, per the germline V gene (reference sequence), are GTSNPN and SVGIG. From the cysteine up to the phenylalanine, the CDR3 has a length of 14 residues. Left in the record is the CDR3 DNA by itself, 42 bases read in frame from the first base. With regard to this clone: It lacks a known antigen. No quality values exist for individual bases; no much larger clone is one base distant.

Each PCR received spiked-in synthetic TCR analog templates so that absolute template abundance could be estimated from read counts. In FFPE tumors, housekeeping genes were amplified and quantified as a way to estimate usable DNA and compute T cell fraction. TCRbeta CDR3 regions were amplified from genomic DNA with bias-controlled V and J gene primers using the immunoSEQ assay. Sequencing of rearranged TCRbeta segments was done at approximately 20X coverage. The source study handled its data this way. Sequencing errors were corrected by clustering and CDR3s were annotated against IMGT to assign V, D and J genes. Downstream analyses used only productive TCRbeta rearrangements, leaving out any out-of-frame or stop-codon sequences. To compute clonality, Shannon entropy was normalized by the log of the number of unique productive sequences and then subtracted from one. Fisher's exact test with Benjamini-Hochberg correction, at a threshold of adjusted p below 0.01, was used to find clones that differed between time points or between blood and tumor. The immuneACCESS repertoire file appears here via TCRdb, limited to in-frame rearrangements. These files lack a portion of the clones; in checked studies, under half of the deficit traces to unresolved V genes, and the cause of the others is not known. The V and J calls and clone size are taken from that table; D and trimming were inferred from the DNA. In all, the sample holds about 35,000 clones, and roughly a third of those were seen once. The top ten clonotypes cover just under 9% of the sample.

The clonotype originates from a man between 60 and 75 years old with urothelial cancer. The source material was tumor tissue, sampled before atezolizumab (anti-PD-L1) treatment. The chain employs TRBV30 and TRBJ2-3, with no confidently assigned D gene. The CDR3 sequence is CAWRSGPSTDTQYF. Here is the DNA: TGTGCCTGGAGATCAGGCCCGAGCACAGATACGCAGTATTTT.